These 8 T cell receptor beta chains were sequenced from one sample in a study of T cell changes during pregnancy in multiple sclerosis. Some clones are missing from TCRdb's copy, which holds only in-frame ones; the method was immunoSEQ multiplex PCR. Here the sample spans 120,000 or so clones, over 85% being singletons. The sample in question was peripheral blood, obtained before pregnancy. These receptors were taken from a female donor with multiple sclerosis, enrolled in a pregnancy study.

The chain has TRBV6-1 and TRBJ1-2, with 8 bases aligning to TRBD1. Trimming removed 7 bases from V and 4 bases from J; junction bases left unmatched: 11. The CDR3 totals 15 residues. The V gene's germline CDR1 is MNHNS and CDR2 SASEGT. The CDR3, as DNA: TGTGCCAGCACCCCGATTCAGGGGGCAGCCTATGGCTACACCTTC. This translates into CASTPIQGAAYGYTF.

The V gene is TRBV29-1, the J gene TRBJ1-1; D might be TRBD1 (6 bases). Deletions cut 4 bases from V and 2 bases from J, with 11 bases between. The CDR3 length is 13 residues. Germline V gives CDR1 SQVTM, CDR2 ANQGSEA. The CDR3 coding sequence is TGCAGCGTTGTGGACAGTGTCAACACTGAAGCTTTCTTT. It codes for CSVVDSVNTEAFF.

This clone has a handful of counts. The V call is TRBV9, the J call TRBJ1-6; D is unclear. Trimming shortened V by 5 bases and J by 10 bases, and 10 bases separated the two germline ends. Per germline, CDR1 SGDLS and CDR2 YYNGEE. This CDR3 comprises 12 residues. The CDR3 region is CASSDGRSPLHF. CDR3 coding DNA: TGTGCCAGCAGTGACGGGAGGTCACCCCTCCACTTT.

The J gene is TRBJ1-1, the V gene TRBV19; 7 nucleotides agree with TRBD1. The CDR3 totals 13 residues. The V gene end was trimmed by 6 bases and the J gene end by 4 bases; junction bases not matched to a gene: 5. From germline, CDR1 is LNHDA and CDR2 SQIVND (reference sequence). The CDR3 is CASSPTGPTEAFF. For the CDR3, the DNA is TGTGCCAGTAGCCCGACAGGGCCCACTGAAGCTTTCTTT.

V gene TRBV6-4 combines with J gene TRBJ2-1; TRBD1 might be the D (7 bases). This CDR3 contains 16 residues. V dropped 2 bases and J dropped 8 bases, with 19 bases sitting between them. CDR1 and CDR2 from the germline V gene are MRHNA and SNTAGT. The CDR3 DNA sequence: TGTGCCAGCAGTGACGTGGGGGGACAGCTATGCCATGAGCAGTTCTTC. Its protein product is CASSDVGGQLCHEQFF.

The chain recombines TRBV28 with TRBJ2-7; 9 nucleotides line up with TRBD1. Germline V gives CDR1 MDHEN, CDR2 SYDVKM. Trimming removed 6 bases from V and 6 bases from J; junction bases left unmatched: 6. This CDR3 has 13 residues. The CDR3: CASRRDRASEQYF. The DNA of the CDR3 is TGTGCCAGCAGGAGGGACAGGGCTAGCGAGCAGTACTTC.

CDR3 in DNA: TGTGCCAGCAGCGCTACAGGGCGAGGGCAGCCCCAGCATTTT. Translation: CASSATGRGQPQHF. The chain couples TRBV6-1 to TRBJ1-5, with D possibly matching TRBD1 (6 bases). Trimming cost V 6 bases and J 7 bases, with 16 bases left between them. The CDR3 runs to 14 residues. CDR1 and CDR2 (germline): MNHNS, SASEGT.

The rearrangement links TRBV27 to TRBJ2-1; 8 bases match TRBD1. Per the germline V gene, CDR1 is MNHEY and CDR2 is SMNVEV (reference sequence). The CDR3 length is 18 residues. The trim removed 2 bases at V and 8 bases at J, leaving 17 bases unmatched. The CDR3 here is CASSLRVRGRSIAYEQFF. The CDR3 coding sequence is TGTGCCAGCAGTTTACGGGTCAGGGGGCGAAGTATCGCCTATGAGCAGTTCTTC.